These T cell receptor beta chains were read from a single sample in a study of T cell clusters in autoimmune cytopenias. For each CDR3 protein, TCRdb gives one entry from its re-call of the multiplex PCR reads, without DNA. Its clone listing holds some 5,500 distinct CDR3 sequences. The sample was also linked to a second study, of T cell repertoires in aging, cancer and after chemotherapy.

The sequencing sample was made of peripheral blood. Receptors originate from a human donor in good health. Both conserved end residues are part of each CDR3. Each record gives: V gene, J gene, clone size, CDR3 protein. Clone size is shown for a subset of rows, as once, few, many or a class of expanded clone.

>TRBV24-1|TRBJ2-3|NA
CATSETGQLTDTQYF
>TRBV27|TRBJ1-6|medium-sized
CASSPSGTGGSPLHF
>TRBV6-1|TRBJ1-1|NA
CASSSGWGRNTEAFF
>TRBV15|TRBJ2-5|NA
CATRGLLGKQETQYF
>TRBV6-5|TRBJ1-2|NA
CASSYSGRSGYGYTF
>TRBV6-5|TRBJ2-1|medium-sized
CASSYSGLAGVYNEQFF
>TRBV20-1|TRBJ2-2|NA
CSARDMGGTGELFF
>TRBV6-2/TRBV6-3|TRBJ1-5|NA
CASSSTRWAQHF
>TRBV12-3/TRBV12-4|TRBJ2-7|medium-sized
CASSKTSGSARREQYF
>TRBV6-2/TRBV6-3|TRBJ2-2|NA
CASSRTSGSTGELFF
>TRBV5-4|TRBJ2-3|medium-sized
CASSSGTSGSVNTQYF
>TRBV24-1|TRBJ2-1|NA
CATSRGTSGNNEQFF
>TRBV19|TRBJ1-1|NA
CASTPPPNTEAFF
>TRBV18|TRBJ1-5|NA
CASSPGSNQPQHF
>TRBV19|TRBJ1-1|NA
CASSIDQVPGEAFF
>TRBV5-4|TRBJ1-4|medium-sized
CASSLNRYNEKLFF
>TRBV5-1|TRBJ2-3|NA
CASSLVGTDTQYF
>TRBV29-1|TRBJ2-7|medium-sized
CSVETGRTSYEQYF
>TRBV5-6|TRBJ2-5|medium-sized
CASSLVLAGGLPQETQYF
>TRBV5-4|TRBJ1-2|NA
CASSLKGADGYTF
>TRBV19|TRBJ2-5|medium-sized
CASSQTQETQYF
>TRBV27|TRBJ2-7|medium-sized
CASRPGQGMVEQYF
>TRBV6-1|TRBJ2-7|medium-sized
CASTQGSAVYEQYF
>TRBV11-3|TRBJ2-5|medium-sized
CASSSLVETQYF
>TRBV29-1|TRBJ2-1|large
CSVTTGTSGTLGNEQFF
>TRBV27|TRBJ2-7|medium-sized
CASSSDSYEQYF
>TRBV12-3/TRBV12-4|TRBJ2-2|NA
CASSSGQGASAGELFF
>TRBV6-2/TRBV6-3|TRBJ2-7|NA
CASSHISAGSPYEQYF
>TRBV6-2/TRBV6-3|TRBJ1-5|NA
CAISESGGDQPQHF
>TRBV20-1|TRBJ2-1|NA
CSASRGGSYNEQFF
>TRBV12-3/TRBV12-4|TRBJ2-1|medium-sized
CASSQTGTSGQGQFF
>TRBV5-3|TRBJ2-3|NA
CARSSGARPWDTQYF
>TRBV5-6|TRBJ2-2|NA
CASSDDRGRAGGTGELFF
>TRBV18|TRBJ1-6|NA
CASGSSYNSPLHF
>TRBV24-1|TRBJ2-5|NA
CATSDSRTYQETQYF
>TRBV11-3|TRBJ2-7|NA
CASSPLRREAAYEQYF
>TRBV6-1|TRBJ2-7|medium-sized
CASTGQFYEQYF
>TRBV5-6|TRBJ1-1|NA
CASSFRREVNTEAFF
>TRBV19|TRBJ1-3|medium-sized
CASRGLKDSGNTIYF
>TRBV20-1|TRBJ1-6|NA
CSAIRSFSYNSPLHF
>TRBV5-4|TRBJ1-2|medium-sized
CASSSPKQGDYGYTF
>TRBV19|TRBJ1-6|medium-sized
CASKTENSPLHF
>TRBV19|TRBJ2-5|medium-sized
CASSLGLAGAETQYF
>TRBV29-1|TRBJ2-1|large
CSVGGGGAGNEQFF
>TRBV29-1|TRBJ1-1|medium-sized
CSHNVWGNTEAFF
>TRBV19|TRBJ1-1|medium-sized
CASSSDRTRAFF
>TRBV30|TRBJ1-1|medium-sized
CAWRPSNAEAFF
>TRBV6-5|TRBJ1-1|medium-sized
CASRGLPPEAFF
>TRBV28|TRBJ1-5|NA
CASSFNQPQHF
>TRBV19|TRBJ2-7|medium-sized
CASSIQGGEQYF
>TRBV18|TRBJ1-2|NA
CASSPKDSPKVWYGYTF
>TRBV19|TRBJ2-2|NA
CASTRAWRGGAVTGELFF